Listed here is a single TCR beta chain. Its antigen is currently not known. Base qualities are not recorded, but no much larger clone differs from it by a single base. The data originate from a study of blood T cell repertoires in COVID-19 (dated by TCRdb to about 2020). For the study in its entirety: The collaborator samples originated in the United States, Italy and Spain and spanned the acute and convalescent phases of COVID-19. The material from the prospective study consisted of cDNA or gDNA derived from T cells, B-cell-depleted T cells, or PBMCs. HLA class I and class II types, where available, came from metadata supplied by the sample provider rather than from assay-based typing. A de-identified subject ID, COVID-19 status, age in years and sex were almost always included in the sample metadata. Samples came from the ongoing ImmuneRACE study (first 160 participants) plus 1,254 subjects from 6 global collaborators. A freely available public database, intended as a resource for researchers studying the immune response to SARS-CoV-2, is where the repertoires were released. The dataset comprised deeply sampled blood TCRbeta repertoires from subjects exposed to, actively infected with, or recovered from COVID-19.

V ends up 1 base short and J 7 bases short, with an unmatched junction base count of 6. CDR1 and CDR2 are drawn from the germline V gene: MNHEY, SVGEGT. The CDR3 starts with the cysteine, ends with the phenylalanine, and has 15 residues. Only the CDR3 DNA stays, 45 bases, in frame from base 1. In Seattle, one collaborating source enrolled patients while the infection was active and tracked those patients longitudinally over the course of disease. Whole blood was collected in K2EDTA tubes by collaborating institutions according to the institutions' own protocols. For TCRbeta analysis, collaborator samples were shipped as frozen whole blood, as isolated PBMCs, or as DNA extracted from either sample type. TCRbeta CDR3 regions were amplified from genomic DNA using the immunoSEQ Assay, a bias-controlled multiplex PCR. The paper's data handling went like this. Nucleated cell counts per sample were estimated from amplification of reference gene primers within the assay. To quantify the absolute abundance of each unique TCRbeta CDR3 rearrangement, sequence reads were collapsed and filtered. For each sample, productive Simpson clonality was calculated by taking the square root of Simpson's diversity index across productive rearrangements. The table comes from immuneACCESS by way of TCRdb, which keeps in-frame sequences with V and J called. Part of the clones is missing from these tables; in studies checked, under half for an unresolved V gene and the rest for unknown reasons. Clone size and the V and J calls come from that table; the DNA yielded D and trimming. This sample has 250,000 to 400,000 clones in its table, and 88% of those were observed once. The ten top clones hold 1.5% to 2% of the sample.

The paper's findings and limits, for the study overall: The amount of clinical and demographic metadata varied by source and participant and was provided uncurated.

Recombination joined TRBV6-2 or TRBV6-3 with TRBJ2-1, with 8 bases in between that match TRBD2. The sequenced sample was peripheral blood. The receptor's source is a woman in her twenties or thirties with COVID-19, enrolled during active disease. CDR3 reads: CASSYYPGGGNEQFF. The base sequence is TGTGCCAGCAGTTACTACCCGGGAGGGGGGAATGAGCAGTTCTTC.